This entry describes one TCR beta chain. Time point: newly diagnosed GD, antithyroid drugs for less than 3 months. The TCR library was made from RNA extracted from PBMCs. Investigators prepared the TCR beta libraries by applying iRepertoire HTBI primers and Arm-PCR of CDR3 regions. TCRdb recomputed calls from the multiplex PCR reads with MiXCR, one row per CDR3 protein. The sample lists hundreds of thousands of distinct CDR3 sequences, 15% to 20% occurring once. This specimen belongs to a study of regulatory T cells in long-lasting Graves disease. The CDR3 runs to 17 residues. Per germline, CDR1 SEHNR and CDR2 FQNEAQ (reference sequence). V was pared by 2 bases and J by 0 bases, with 16 bases between. The same data also contributed to another study, on T cells in Graves' hyperthyroidism and ophthalmopathy.

The sample consisted of peripheral blood mononuclear cells (PBMCs), taken at new diagnosis, from a patient treated with antithyroid drugs. The receptor comes from a woman aged 40-65 years with Graves disease. The chain employs TRBV7-9 and TRBJ1-1; D is perhaps TRBD1 (6 bases). The DNA of the CDR3 is TGTGCCAGCAGCTTAAATCGCGGACAGCTGTTGAACACTGAAGCTTTCTTT. Its translation: CASSLNRGQLLNTEAFF.